This is a list of T cell receptor beta chains from one sample in a study of blood T cell repertoires in COVID-19. Data came from immunoSEQ multiplex PCR; TCRdb stores just in-frame clones and leaves some out. The sample yields around 340,000 clones, around 90% seen once. The sample taken for sequencing was peripheral blood. The receptors derive from a woman aged 60-70 years with COVID-19, enrolled during active disease. The CDR3 runs from the conserved cysteine through the conserved F or W. The D gene is left open where the match is weak. Only some rows state a clone size, as once, few, many or a class for expanded clones.

clone_size,j_call,cdr3_length,d_call,v_call,cdr3_aa,cdr3_nt
.,TRBJ1-2,16,TRBD1,TRBV11-2,CASSLDRGPAGSGYTF,TGTGCCAGCAGCTTAGACAGGGGGCCTGCCGGAAGTGGCTACACCTTC
.,TRBJ1-2,12,.,TRBV25-1,CASSAGGVGYTF,TGTGCCAGCAGTGCCGGGGGAGTTGGCTACACCTTC
.,TRBJ1-1,14,.,TRBV5-4,CASSGGAANTEAFF,TGTGCCAGCAGCGGGGGGGCAGCGAACACTGAAGCTTTCTTT
.,TRBJ2-5,12,.,TRBV5-6,CASSFGETAQYF,TGTGCCAGCAGCTTCGGGGAGACGGCCCAGTACTTC
.,TRBJ2-7,13,TRBD1,TRBV27,CASSRTGPYEQYF,TGTGCCAGCAGTCGGACAGGGCCCTACGAGCAGTACTTC
.,TRBJ1-5,14,.,TRBV7-3,CASSHGGHNQPQHF,TGTGCCAGCAGCCACGGCGGCCACAATCAGCCCCAGCATTTT
.,TRBJ1-2,15,.,TRBV19,CASKTWTNQHYGYTF,TGTGCCTCTAAAACCTGGACTAACCAACACTATGGCTACACCTTC
few,TRBJ2-3,13,.,TRBV15,CATRRTSTDTQYF,TGTGCCACCAGGCGAACTAGCACAGATACGCAGTATTTT
.,TRBJ1-4,15,TRBD1,TRBV20-1,CSASSIGQGSGKLFF,TGCAGTGCTAGTTCAATAGGACAGGGATCCGGAAAACTGTTTTTT
.,TRBJ1-4,17,.,TRBV11-2,CASSGLRKTATNEKLFF,TGTGCCAGCAGCGGATTACGGAAGACAGCAACTAATGAAAAACTGTTTTTT
.,TRBJ1-2,17,TRBD1,TRBV5-1,CASSLGGQGTRPYGYTF,TGCGCCAGCAGCTTGGGAGGACAGGGGACCAGGCCCTATGGCTACACCTTC
.,TRBJ1-6,13,.,TRBV11-2,CASSWQGNSPLHF,TGTGCCAGCAGCTGGCAGGGTAATTCACCCCTCCACTTT
.,TRBJ1-1,14,.,TRBV5-6,CASSLVGRGTEAFF,TGTGCCAGCAGCTTGGTAGGCAGGGGTACTGAAGCTTTCTTT
.,TRBJ1-2,13,TRBD1,TRBV6-5,CASRPGTDYGYTF,TGTGCCAGCAGGCCCGGGACAGACTATGGCTACACCTTC
.,TRBJ1-3,16,.,TRBV5-6,CASRSGQHYSGNTIYF,TGTGCCAGCAGATCGGGACAACATTACTCTGGAAACACCATATATTTT
once,TRBJ2-3,16,.,TRBV5-1,CASSLGLTGTTDTQYF,TGCGCCAGCAGCTTGGGTTTGACAGGGACTACAGATACGCAGTATTTT
.,TRBJ2-3,17,TRBD2,TRBV3-1/TRBV3-2,CASSDVRLSGGADTQYF,TGTGCCAGCAGCGACGTACGGCTTAGCGGGGGGGCGGATACGCAGTATTTT
.,TRBJ2-1,14,.,TRBV9,CASSVAAGYNEQFF,TGTGCCAGCAGCGTAGCCGCCGGGTACAATGAGCAGTTCTTC
.,TRBJ1-5,16,.,TRBV7-9,CASSALGGAAGQPQHF,TGTGCCAGCAGCGCCTTAGGGGGGGCGGCAGGGCAGCCCCAGCATTTT
.,TRBJ1-4,13,.,TRBV7-2,CASSLGQNEKLFF,TGTGCCAGCAGCTTAGGGCAGAATGAAAAACTGTTTTTT
.,TRBJ1-1,16,.,TRBV6-6,CASISLSAGWNTEAFF,TGTGCCAGCATCTCCTTGTCCGCGGGCTGGAACACTGAAGCTTTCTTT
few,TRBJ1-2,15,.,TRBV18,CASSAVPQGNYGYTF,TGTGCCAGCTCAGCAGTACCGCAGGGAAACTATGGCTACACCTTC
.,TRBJ1-5,15,TRBD1,TRBV6-5,CASNQDRANNQPQHF,TGTGCCAGCAACCAGGACAGGGCGAACAATCAGCCCCAGCATTTT
.,TRBJ1-2,13,TRBD1,TRBV9,CASNDRGGHGYTF,TGTGCCAGCAACGACAGGGGGGGCCACGGCTACACCTTC
.,TRBJ1-1,14,.,TRBV7-8,CASSLLTQNTEAFF,TGTGCCAGCAGCCTCTTGACACAGAACACTGAAGCTTTCTTT
.,TRBJ1-1,13,.,TRBV27,CASSLTGLTEAFF,TGTGCCAGCAGCTTAACAGGGCTCACTGAAGCTTTCTTT
.,TRBJ1-3,15,.,TRBV5-6,CASSPTVPSGNTIYF,TGTGCCAGCAGCCCGACAGTCCCCTCTGGAAACACCATATATTTT
.,TRBJ1-2,15,.,TRBV3-1/TRBV3-2,CASSPGNPWDYGYTF,TGTGCCAGCAGCCCCGGGAACCCTTGGGACTATGGCTACACCTTC
.,TRBJ1-6,12,.,TRBV7-8,CASSSGNSPLHF,TGTGCCAGCAGCTCAGGGAATTCACCCCTCCACTTT
.,TRBJ2-7,14,.,TRBV2,CASSDPRSSYEQYF,TGTGCCAGCAGTGACCCCAGAAGCTCCTACGAGCAGTACTTC
.,TRBJ1-1,14,.,TRBV3-1/TRBV3-2,CASSQRDLVGGAFF,TGTGCCAGCAGCCAACGGGACTTGGTGGGGGGAGCTTTCTTT
.,TRBJ1-2,15,TRBD1,TRBV15,CATNLDRGQGYGYTF,TGTGCCACCAACCTGGACAGGGGGCAAGGTTATGGCTACACCTTC
.,TRBJ1-1,13,.,TRBV5-1,CASSFGGNTEAFF,TGCGCCAGCAGCTTCGGAGGGAACACTGAAGCTTTCTTT
.,TRBJ1-3,14,.,TRBV3-1/TRBV3-2,CASSQRSSGNTIYF,TGTGCCAGCAGCCAACGGTCCTCTGGAAACACCATATATTTT
.,TRBJ2-3,16,TRBD2,TRBV18,CASSPGGDGAPDTQYF,TGTGCCAGCTCACCAGGGGGGGACGGAGCCCCAGATACGCAGTATTTT
once,TRBJ1-2,16,TRBD1,TRBV28,CASSPMPSTGNYGYTF,TGTGCCAGCAGTCCCATGCCCTCGACAGGGAACTATGGCTACACCTTC
.,TRBJ2-3,13,.,TRBV4-1,CASSAAPSDTQYF,TGCGCCAGCAGCGCCGCGCCTTCCGATACGCAGTATTTT
.,TRBJ1-5,15,.,TRBV6-5,CASSYSNRGNQPQHF,TGTGCCAGCAGTTACTCGAATCGCGGCAATCAGCCCCAGCATTTT
.,TRBJ2-2,15,.,TRBV7-2,CASSLVGGADGELFF,TGTGCCAGCAGCTTAGTCGGAGGGGCTGACGGGGAGCTGTTTTTT
.,TRBJ1-6,14,TRBD1,TRBV3-1/TRBV3-2,CASSGTAHNSPLHF,TGTGCCAGCTCGGGGACAGCCCATAATTCACCCCTCCACTTT
.,TRBJ2-7,16,TRBD1,TRBV4-1,CASSQTPGQGAYEQYF,TGCGCCAGCAGCCAAACCCCGGGACAGGGGGCCTACGAGCAGTACTTC
.,TRBJ1-6,13,.,TRBV10-3,CAIKSGVYSPLHF,TGTGCCATCAAGTCAGGGGTGTATTCACCCCTCCACTTT
.,TRBJ1-1,15,.,TRBV18,CASSPTIGGNTEAFF,TGTGCCAGCTCACCGACGATAGGGGGGAACACTGAAGCTTTCTTT
.,TRBJ2-5,14,.,TRBV5-4,CASSYRDGQETQYF,TGTGCCAGCAGCTACAGGGATGGCCAAGAGACCCAGTACTTC
.,TRBJ1-1,13,.,TRBV10-3,CAIGRTPDTEAFF,TGTGCCATCGGACGGACACCTGACACTGAAGCTTTCTTT
.,TRBJ1-4,15,.,TRBV7-2,CASSLALGALEKLFF,TGTGCCAGCAGCTTAGCCCTGGGCGCGCTTGAAAAACTGTTTTTT
.,TRBJ1-2,15,.,TRBV5-4,CASSLPGRVEGGYTF,TGTGCCAGCAGCTTGCCTGGCAGGGTGGAGGGTGGCTACACCTTC
.,TRBJ1-2,13,TRBD1,TRBV2,CASSGDRLYGYTF,TGTGCCAGCAGTGGGGACAGGCTCTATGGCTACACCTTC
once,TRBJ1-1,12,.,TRBV9,CASSRGNTEAFF,TGTGCCAGCAGCCGAGGGAATACTGAAGCTTTCTTT
.,TRBJ1-2,14,TRBD1,TRBV7-9,CASSRTGGNYGYTF,TGTGCCAGCAGCCGGACAGGGGGCAACTATGGCTACACCTTC
.,TRBJ2-7,15,.,TRBV5-1,CASSFSVQGSYEQYF,TGCGCCAGCAGCTTTTCGGTCCAGGGTTCCTACGAGCAGTACTTC
.,TRBJ1-2,17,TRBD1,TRBV15,CATSRGEVGTGVSGYTF,TGTGCCACCAGCAGAGGCGAAGTCGGGACAGGGGTTTCTGGCTACACCTTC
.,TRBJ1-2,12,.,TRBV5-5,CASSSDMVGYTF,TGTGCCAGCAGCTCCGACATGGTTGGCTACACCTTC
.,TRBJ1-5,12,.,TRBV19,CASSIINQPQHF,TGTGCCAGTAGTATCATTAATCAGCCCCAGCATTTT